The T cell receptor beta chain under discussion was sequenced for a study of T cells after yellow fever vaccination. TCRdb recomputed calls from the 5' RACE reads with MiXCR, one row per CDR3 protein. The sample yields some 500,000 distinct CDR3 sequences, approximately 12% seen once. The V gene end was trimmed by 4 bases and the J gene end by 3 bases; junction bases not matched to a gene: 2. The germline CDR1 and CDR2 sequences are DFQATT and SNEGSKA (reference sequence). The CDR3 is 13 amino acids. The sequence came from a man aged 25 to 40 who received the YFV17D yellow fever vaccine. The V and J genes are TRBV20-1 and TRBJ2-3; 9 nucleotides agree with TRBD2. This material consisted of PBMCs, taken on the day of the yellow fever booster vaccination. For the CDR3, the DNA is TGCAGTGCTACCGCGGGAGGGACAGATACGCAGTATTTT. Its translation: CSATAGGTDTQYF.